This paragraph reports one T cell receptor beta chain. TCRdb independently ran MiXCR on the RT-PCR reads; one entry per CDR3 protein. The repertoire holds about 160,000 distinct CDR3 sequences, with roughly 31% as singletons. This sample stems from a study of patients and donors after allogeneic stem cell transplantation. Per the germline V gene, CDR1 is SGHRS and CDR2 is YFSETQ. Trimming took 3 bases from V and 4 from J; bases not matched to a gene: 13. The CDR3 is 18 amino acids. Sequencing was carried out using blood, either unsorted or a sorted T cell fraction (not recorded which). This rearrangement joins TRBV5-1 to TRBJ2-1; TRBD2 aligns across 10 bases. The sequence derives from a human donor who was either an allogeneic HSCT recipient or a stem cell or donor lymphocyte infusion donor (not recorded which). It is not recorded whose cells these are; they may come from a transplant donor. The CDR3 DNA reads TGCGCCAGCAGCTCTTTCCTGTCCTCTAGCGGGAGTTACAATGAGCAGTTCTTC. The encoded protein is CASSSFLSSSGSYNEQFF.